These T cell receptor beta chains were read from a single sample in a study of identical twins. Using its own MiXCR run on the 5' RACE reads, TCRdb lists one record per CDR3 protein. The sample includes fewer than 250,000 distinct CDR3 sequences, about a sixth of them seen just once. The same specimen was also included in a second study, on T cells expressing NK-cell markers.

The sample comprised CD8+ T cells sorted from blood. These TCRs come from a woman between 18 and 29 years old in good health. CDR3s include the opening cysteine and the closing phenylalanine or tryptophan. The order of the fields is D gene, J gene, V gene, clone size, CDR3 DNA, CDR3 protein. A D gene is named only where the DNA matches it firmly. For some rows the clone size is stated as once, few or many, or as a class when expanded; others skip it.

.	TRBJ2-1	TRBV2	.	TGTGCCAGCAGTGACGGGAGTAGTATCGATGAGCAGTTCTTC	CASSDGSSIDEQFF
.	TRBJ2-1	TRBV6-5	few	TGTGCCAGCAGTTCACGGGAGTTGGCCTACAATGAGCAGTTCTTC	CASSSRELAYNEQFF
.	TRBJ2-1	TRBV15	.	TGTGCCACCAGCAGAGATGGGCCTCCCGGGCAGTTCTTC	CATSRDGPPGQFF
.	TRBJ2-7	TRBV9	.	TGTGCCAGCAGCCTCGGACAGTCCTCCGAGCAGTACTTC	CASSLGQSSEQYF
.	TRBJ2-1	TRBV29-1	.	TGCAGCGTCCGGGCCGTTGGGGGGAATGAGCAGTTCTTC	CSVRAVGGNEQFF
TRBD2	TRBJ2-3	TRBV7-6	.	TGTGCCAGCAGCTCGGGACTAGCGGTCACAGATACGCAGTATTTT	CASSSGLAVTDTQYF
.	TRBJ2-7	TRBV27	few	TGTGCCAGCAGTTCGGACAGCGCCTACGAGCAGTACTTC	CASSSDSAYEQYF
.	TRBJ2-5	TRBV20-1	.	TGCAGTGCTCGTGGCGGGCAGTCCCAAGAGACCCAGTACTTC	CSARGGQSQETQYF
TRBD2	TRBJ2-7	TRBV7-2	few	TGTGCCAGCAGTTTTCACGGGACTAGCGGGGAGCAGTACTTC	CASSFHGTSGEQYF
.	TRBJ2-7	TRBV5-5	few	TGTGCCAGCAGCTACGGGGTCCTCGGGGAGCAGTACTTC	CASSYGVLGEQYF
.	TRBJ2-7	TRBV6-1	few	TGTGCCAGCAGCGTAACTAGGGGGGAACGCCACGAGCAGTACTTC	CASSVTRGERHEQYF
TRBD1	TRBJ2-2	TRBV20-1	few	TGCAGGGGACAGGGGGCGGCCGGGGAGCTGTTTTTT	CRGQGAAGELFF
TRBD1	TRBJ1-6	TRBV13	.	TGTGCCAGCAGCTACAGGGGAGTTAATTCACCCCTCCACTTT	CASSYRGVNSPLHF
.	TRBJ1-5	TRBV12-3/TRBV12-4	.	TGTGCCAGCAGTTTTCTGAGGGGGGATCAGCCCCAGCATTTT	CASSFLRGDQPQHF
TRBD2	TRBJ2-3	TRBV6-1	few	TGTGCCAGCGGTCTAGCGGGAGGGGTGGATACGCAGTATTTT	CASGLAGGVDTQYF
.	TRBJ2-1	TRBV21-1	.	TGTGCCAGCAGCTCCCTAGCGGGGTACCCCGTTGGGCAGTTCTTC	CASSSLAGYPVGQFF
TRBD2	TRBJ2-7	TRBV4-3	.	TGCGCCAGCAGCCTCGGACTAGCGGGAGGCCACGAGCAGTACTTC	CASSLGLAGGHEQYF
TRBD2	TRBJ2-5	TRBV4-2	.	TGTGCCAGCAGCCAAATACTAGCGGGGGCTCAAGAGACCCAGTACTTC	CASSQILAGAQETQYF
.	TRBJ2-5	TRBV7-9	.	TGTGCCAGCAGCCCAAGGACAGACCAAGAGACCCAGTACTTC	CASSPRTDQETQYF
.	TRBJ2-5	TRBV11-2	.	TGTGCCAGCAGCCCTAGCCCGGGGGCGGGAGAGACCCAGTACTTC	CASSPSPGAGETQYF
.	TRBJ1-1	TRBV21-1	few	TGTGCCAGCTTCTACGCGGCAGGGGTTGAAGCTTTCTTT	CASFYAAGVEAFF
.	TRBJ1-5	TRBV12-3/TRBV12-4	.	TGTGCCAGCAGTTTCTGGGCTACGGAGCCCCAGCATTTT	CASSFWATEPQHF
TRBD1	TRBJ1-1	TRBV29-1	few	TGCAGCGCTAGGACAGGGCTCACTGAAGCTTTCTTT	CSARTGLTEAFF
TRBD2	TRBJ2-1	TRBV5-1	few	TGCGCCAGCAGCCGAAGAGCGGGGGCGATTTACAATGAGCAGTTCTTC	CASSRRAGAIYNEQFF
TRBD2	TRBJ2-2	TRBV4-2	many	TGTGCCAGCAGCCAACGTCTAGCGGCCACCGGGGAGCTGTTTTTT	CASSQRLAATGELFF
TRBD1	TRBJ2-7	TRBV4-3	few	TGCGCCAGCAGTCAAGATGGAACAGGGGCCTACTATGACGAGCAGTACTTC	CASSQDGTGAYYDEQYF
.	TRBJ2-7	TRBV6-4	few	TGTGCCAGATTAACCGGGACGGTCTACGAGCAGTACTTC	CARLTGTVYEQYF
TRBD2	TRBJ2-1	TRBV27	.	TGTGCCAGCAGTGCCGGACTAGCTCACAATGAGCAGTTCTTC	CASSAGLAHNEQFF
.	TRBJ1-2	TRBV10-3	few	TGTGCCATCCCGGGGGATGGGAACTATGGCTACACCTTC	CAIPGDGNYGYTF
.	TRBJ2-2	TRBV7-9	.	TGTGCCAGCAGCTCTAGGTCCAACACCGGGGAGCTGTTTTTT	CASSSRSNTGELFF
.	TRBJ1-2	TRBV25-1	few	TGTGCCAGCAGTTACGGTGGGCCAGGTGAATCCTATGGCTACACCTTC	CASSYGGPGESYGYTF
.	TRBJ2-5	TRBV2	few	TGTGCCAGCAGTGATCATGAAGAGACCCAGTACTTC	CASSDHEETQYF
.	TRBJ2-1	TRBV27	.	TGTGCCAGCAGTTTGGTACCCCCAGGGTACTACAATGAGCAGTTCTTC	CASSLVPPGYYNEQFF
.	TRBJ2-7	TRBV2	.	TGTGCCAGCAGTGACGCTGCTAGCTACGAGCAGTACTTC	CASSDAASYEQYF
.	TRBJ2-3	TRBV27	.	TGTGCCAGCAGCAGGGGTCATGTGTTAACGGATACGCAGTATTTT	CASSRGHVLTDTQYF
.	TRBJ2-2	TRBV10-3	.	TGTGCCATCAGACCAATGGACTTCACCGGGGAGCTGTTTTTT	CAIRPMDFTGELFF
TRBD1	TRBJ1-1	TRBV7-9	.	TGTGCCAGCAGCCGACAGGGGGACACTGAAGCTTTCTTT	CASSRQGDTEAFF
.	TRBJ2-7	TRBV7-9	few	TGTGCCAGCAGCCCTAATGGGATTCAGGGGAGGTACGAGCAGTACTTC	CASSPNGIQGRYEQYF
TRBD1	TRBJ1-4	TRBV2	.	TGTGCCAGCAGTGAACCCGACAGGGGGGTTTTGTCGACTAATGAAAAACTGTTTTTT	CASSEPDRGVLSTNEKLFF
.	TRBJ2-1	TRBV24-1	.	TGTGCCACCAGTGATTTGACAAATGAGCAGTTCTTC	CATSDLTNEQFF
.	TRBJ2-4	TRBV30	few	TGTGCCTGGAGTGTTTGGAGCAAAAACATTCAGTACTTC	CAWSVWSKNIQYF
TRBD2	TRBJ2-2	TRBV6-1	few	TGTGCCAGCAGCCCGGGGAGGGGTAACACCGGGGAGCTGTTTTTT	CASSPGRGNTGELFF
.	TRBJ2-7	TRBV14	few	TGTGCCAGCAGCCCTCAGGCGGTCATCGAGCAGTACTTC	CASSPQAVIEQYF
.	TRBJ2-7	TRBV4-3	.	TGCGCCAGCAGCCAAGAGGTCGGCATTCAGAGATACGAGCAGTACTTC	CASSQEVGIQRYEQYF
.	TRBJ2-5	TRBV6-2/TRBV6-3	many	TGTGCCAGCAGTTACTCTCGAGAGACCCAGTACTTC	CASSYSRETQYF
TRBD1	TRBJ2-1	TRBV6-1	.	TGTGCCAGCGGTCCACAGGGGTTCCAGTTCTTC	CASGPQGFQFF
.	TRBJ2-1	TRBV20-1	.	TGCAGTGCTAGCCCAGGGGTATCCTACAATGAGCAGTTCTTC	CSASPGVSYNEQFF
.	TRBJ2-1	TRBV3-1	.	TGTGCCAGCAGCCCGACCCCGGGCGGGGCGACTTCATCGGAGCAGTTCTTC	CASSPTPGGATSSEQFF
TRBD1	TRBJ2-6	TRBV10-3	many	TGTGCCATCAGTCTGACAGGGGAAGGGGCCAACGTCCTGACTTTC	CAISLTGEGANVLTF
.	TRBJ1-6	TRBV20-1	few	TGCAGTGCTAGAGATCAGGGTCTCGGCTCCTATAATTCACCCCTCCACTTT	CSARDQGLGSYNSPLHF
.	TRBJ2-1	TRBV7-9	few	TGTGCCAGCAGCTTAGGCGCCCCAGAGCAGTTCTTC	CASSLGAPEQFF
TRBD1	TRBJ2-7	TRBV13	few	TGTGCCAGCAGCCCCTCGGGGGACAGGGCCACTTACGAGCAGTACTTC	CASSPSGDRATYEQYF
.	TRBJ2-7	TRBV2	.	TGTGCCAGCAGGGCAGGGAACTCCTACGAGCAGTACTTC	CASRAGNSYEQYF
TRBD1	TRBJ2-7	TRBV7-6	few	TGTGCCAGTCAACCTCGACAGGGCTACGAGCAGTACTTC	CASQPRQGYEQYF
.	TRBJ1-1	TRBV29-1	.	TGCAGCGTTGTGGACACTGAAGCTTTCTTT	CSVVDTEAFF
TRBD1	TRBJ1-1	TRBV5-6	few	TGTGCCAGCAGCGATGACAGGGGTGAAGCTTTCTTT	CASSDDRGEAFF
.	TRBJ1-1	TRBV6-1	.	TGTGCCAGCAGCCGAGCACTTCAGGGGGAAGCTTTCTTT	CASSRALQGEAFF
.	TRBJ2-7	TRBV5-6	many	TGTGCCAGCAGCTTGGCGGCCTCCTACGAGCAGTACTTC	CASSLAASYEQYF